The source of this T cell receptor (beta chain) is a study of cytomegalovirus exposure and HLA in healthy donors. Looking at the study overall: The same platform used for the approximately 670 first-cohort repertoires was also used for the roughly 130 validation repertoires, as a later analysis reported.

Overall study results and limits: Confirmation in vitro established that a few CMV-associated chains were specific for CMV antigens. Reports showed the classifier diagnosing cytomegalovirus status with high specificity and sensitivity. The TCR clusters that emerged in the first cohort tended, a later analysis found, to co-occur in the 120 or so validation repertoires.

TCRdb's table, derived via immunoSEQ multiplex PCR, lists solely in-frame clones and lacks some. This table holds tens of thousands of clones, around 89% found once. The CDR3 runs 17 residues. V trimming: 4 bases; J trimming: 2 bases; junction bases outside the gene matches: 9. The germline V gene encodes CDR1 SGHRS and CDR2 YFSETQ. As regards this clone: No antigen is known for it.

The chain is built from TRBV5-1 and TRBJ2-1; 10 bases line up with TRBD2. The origin of this receptor is a woman aged 18 to 35 in good health and CMV-seronegative. The sequenced material came from PBMCs. CDR3 region: CASSRTSGRDTYNEQFF. In nucleotides, the CDR3 is TGCGCCAGCAGCAGGACTAGCGGACGCGACACCTACAATGAGCAGTTCTTC.